The 10 T cell receptor beta chains below all came from one sample that was sequenced in a study of Tregs in tolerant kidney transplant recipients. The repertoire was sequenced with immunoSEQ multiplex PCR; TCRdb's copy has only in-frame clones and lacks some. The sample yields about 31,000 clones, 82% seen once. The antigens these receptors bind are not known. Sequenced sample: Tregs from blood cultured with allogeneic cells. The receptors shown here come from a human donor in good health.

Sample share makes this clone medium-sized. The chain carries TRBV2 and TRBJ1-3, with D tentatively TRBD1 (5 bases). V dropped 6 bases and J dropped 0 bases, with 15 bases sitting between them. The CDR3 is 16 amino acids. From germline, CDR1 is SNHLY and CDR2 FYNNEI. CDR3 protein: CASRPAGLHSGNTIYF. CDR3 nucleotides: TGTGCCAGCAGACCCGCAGGGCTACACTCTGGAAACACCATATATTTT.

This clone was observed a handful of times. V is TRBV6-6 and J is TRBJ2-4; the D gene is possibly TRBD1 (5 bases). Germline V gives CDR1 MNHNY, CDR2 SVGAGI (reference sequence). V was cut by 8 bases and J by 2 bases, with 13 bases left in between. This CDR3 is built from 14 residues. CDR3 nucleotide sequence: TGTGCCAGCTGGGTAGGGGTTTCCAAAAACATTCAGTACTTC. This translates into CASWVGVSKNIQYF.

J is TRBJ1-5 and V is TRBV6-5, with unresolved D. The germline gives CDR1 MNHEY, CDR2 SVGAGI. The CDR3 has 13 amino acids. Trimming removed 2 bases from V and 5 bases from J, with 7 bases in between. The CDR3 DNA sequence: TGTGCCAGCAGTTACCAGTACGATCAGCCCCAGCATTTT. Translated, it gives CASSYQYDQPQHF.

The chain joins TRBV19 to TRBJ2-3; 8 positions match TRBD1. V dropped 5 bases and J dropped 2; count of bases not matched to a gene: 3. Germline CDR1 reads LNHDA; CDR2 reads SQIVND (reference sequence). The CDR3 totals 14 residues. The CDR3 sequence is CASSVDRATDTQYF. CDR3 in DNA: TGTGCCAGTAGTGTGGACAGGGCCACAGATACGCAGTATTTT.

Worth noting for this clone: Other DNA sequences within the sample encode an identical CDR3. CDR3 sequence: CASSFDSYEQYF. The CDR3 DNA sequence: TGTGCCAGCAGCTTTGATTCCTACGAGCAGTACTTC. The V and J genes are TRBV5-4 and TRBJ2-7; D is unresolved. The CDR3 contains 12 residues. Deletions cut 2 bases from V and 1 base from J, with 4 bases between. Germline V gene data show CDR1 as SGHNT and CDR2 as YYREEE (reference sequence).

This clone was found once. The V gene is TRBV28, the J gene TRBJ1-2, with D perhaps matching TRBD1 (6 bases). Germline assignment: CDR1 MDHEN and CDR2 SYDVKM. V lost 3 bases and J lost 3, with 23 bases in between. CDR3 length: 18 residues. CDR3 sequence reads: CASSFSGSGVGGDYGYTF. Here the CDR3 DNA reads TGTGCCAGCAGTTTCTCAGGGTCAGGTGTTGGGGGCGACTATGGCTACACCTTC.

This clone was seen a few times. V is TRBV6-6 and J is TRBJ1-4; D is possibly TRBD1 (5 bases). The germline V gene encodes CDR1 MNHNY and CDR2 SVGAGI (reference sequence). Trimming shortened V by 6 bases and J by 7 bases, and 18 bases separated the two germline ends. CDR3 size: 15 residues. DNA of the CDR3: TGTGCCAGCAGCCAACAAGGGACCTGGAGTGAAAAACTGTTTTTT. Translating gives CASSQQGTWSEKLFF.

V is TRBV18 and J is TRBJ2-7, with D hard to call. The V end was cut by 2 bases, the J end by 7 bases, with 12 bases between. There are 13 residues in the CDR3. In germline, CDR1 is KGHSH, CDR2 LQKENI. CDR3 protein: CASSPGVLGEQYF. The CDR3 nucleotides are TGTGCCAGCTCACCAGGGGTCCTGGGAGAGCAGTACTTC.

The rearrangement joins TRBV2 to TRBJ1-6; 10 bases match TRBD1. The CDR3 runs to 16 residues. Germline CDR1 and CDR2: SNHLY and FYNNEI. V lost 7 bases, J lost 6 bases, and 9 bases stayed unmatched. The CDR3 DNA follows: TGTGCCAGCATTGGATTTTGGGACAGGGGTAATTCACCCCTCCACTTT. This sequence encodes CASIGFWDRGNSPLHF. Complete variable domain (other parts from reference TRBV2 and TRBJ1-6): EPEVTQTPSHQVTQMGQEVILRCVPISNHLYFYWYRQILGQKVEFLVSFYNNEISEKSEIFDDQFSVERPDGSNFTLKIRSTKLEDSAMYFCASIGFWDRGNSPLHFGNGTRLTVT.

The V call is TRBV6-6, the J call TRBJ1-2, with TRBD1 matching over 7 bases. Germline V gives CDR1 MNHNY, CDR2 SVGAGI (reference sequence). V lost 6 bases and J lost 7; bases outside the gene matches: 11. The CDR3 length is 14 residues. CDR3 sequence reads: CASRPPTGDGGYTF. DNA for the CDR3: TGTGCCAGCAGACCCCCTACAGGGGATGGTGGCTACACCTTC.